One T cell receptor beta chain is described in this entry. Data came from immunoSEQ multiplex PCR; TCRdb stores just in-frame clones and leaves some out. The data contain 70,000 to 80,000 clones, over 75% of them seen just once; the ten biggest clones take up approximately 0.98%. This entry comes from a study of OX40 agonist ivuxolimab in advanced cancers. Trimming took 1 base from V and 4 from J, leaving 10 bases between them. Looked up from germline, CDR1 is LGHNA and CDR2 is YNFKEQ. The CDR3 is made up of 14 amino acids. The rearrangement uses TRBV4-2 and TRBJ1-2; tentatively, D is TRBD1 (6 bases). The sequenced sample was CD4+ or CD8+ T cells sorted from blood, obtained in a trial of the OX40 agonist ivuxolimab. This sequence was found in an adult with an advanced solid tumor such as melanoma, head and neck, liver or kidney cancer. CDR3 bases: TGTGCCAGCAGCCAAGGTACAGGGCGCTATGGCTACACCTTC. It encodes CASSQGTGRYGYTF.